This paragraph reports one T cell receptor beta chain. The length of the CDR3 is 14 residues. Germline trimming cut 2 bases from V and 2 bases from J; bases unmatched to any gene: 3. Germline loops: CDR1 GTSNPN, CDR2 SVGIG (reference sequence). Generated by immunoSEQ multiplex PCR, the TCRdb table keeps only in-frame clones and is missing some. This sample has around 200,000 clones, with 75% to 90% found just once. This sample is part of a study of blood T cell repertoires in COVID-19. As for the study in general: Acute-phase and convalescent COVID-19 samples originated in the United States, Italy and Spain.

Participant age was roughly 18 to 90 years, and participants resided in about two dozen US areas. Recovered status applied to Cohort 3 donors who had two consecutive negative PCRs. It also applied to those with clearance or with symptom resolution. Sequencing was performed on PBMCs or T cells enriched from blood (not recorded which). This sequence was found in a man in his forties or fifties who had recovered from COVID-19. V and J are TRBV30 and TRBJ2-7, with 10 bases fitting TRBD1. The CDR3 loop reads CAWSTGTGAYEQYF. CDR3 bases: TGTGCCTGGAGTACCGGGACAGGGGCCTACGAGCAGTACTTC.